This is a list of T cell receptor beta chains from one sample in a study of cytomegalovirus exposure and HLA in healthy donors. Data came from immunoSEQ multiplex PCR; TCRdb stores just in-frame clones and leaves some out. The sample has almost 70,000 clones, around 70% seen once. Input material: PBMCs. Receptors were obtained from a male donor in good health and CMV-seropositive. Both conserved end residues are part of each CDR3. Each record gives: D gene, V gene, clone size, J gene, CDR3 protein, CDR3 DNA. A D gene is named only where the DNA matches it firmly. Some rows have no size entry. The others give once, few or many, or a class for an expanded clone.

.,TRBV5-4,.,TRBJ1-4,CASSSPSNEKLFF,TGTGCCAGCAGCTCCCCCTCTAATGAAAAACTGTTTTTT
.,TRBV6-5,.,TRBJ2-3,CASSPTRDTQYF,TGTGCCAGCAGTCCTACGAGAGATACGCAGTATTTT
.,TRBV9,.,TRBJ2-3,CASSPARSIYTDTQYF,TGTGCCAGCAGCCCAGCCAGGTCGATTTACACAGATACGCAGTATTTT
.,TRBV11-2,.,TRBJ2-7,CASTYSQGNNYEQYF,TGTGCCAGCACCTACTCTCAGGGAAATAACTACGAGCAGTACTTC
TRBD2,TRBV4-2,.,TRBJ2-3,CASSHAGTSGTDTQYF,TGTGCCAGCAGCCATGCCGGGACTAGCGGCACAGATACGCAGTATTTT
TRBD1,TRBV27,.,TRBJ1-6,CASSYRTGGRNSPLHF,TGTGCCAGCAGTTACCGGACAGGGGGCCGTAATTCACCCCTCCACTTT
.,TRBV7-9,.,TRBJ2-5,CASSHVTGQETQYF,TGTGCCAGCAGCCACGTTACAGGCCAAGAGACCCAGTACTTC
.,TRBV5-3,few,TRBJ1-1,CARSCGGTEAFF,TGTGCCAGAAGCTGTGGAGGCACTGAAGCTTTCTTT
.,TRBV5-1,.,TRBJ2-3,CASSETDTQYF,TGCGCCAGCAGCGAGACAGATACGCAGTATTTT
TRBD2,TRBV29-1,.,TRBJ2-1,CSVLGGWYNEQFF,TGCAGCGTCCTGGGGGGGTGGTACAATGAGCAGTTCTTC
TRBD1,TRBV4-1,.,TRBJ1-6,CASSRTGGYSPLHF,TGCGCCAGCAGCCGGACAGGGGGCTATTCACCCCTCCACTTT
.,TRBV19,.,TRBJ2-5,CATSLQGWETQYF,TGTGCCACATCTTTACAGGGATGGGAGACCCAGTACTTC
TRBD2,TRBV2,once,TRBJ2-7,CASSRTSGGYEQYF,TGTGCCAGCAGTCGGACTAGCGGGGGCTACGAGCAGTACTTC
TRBD2,TRBV30,.,TRBJ2-5,CAWRTSGGRETQYF,TGTGCCTGGAGGACTAGCGGGGGGCGGGAGACCCAGTACTTC
.,TRBV4-3,few,TRBJ1-1,CASSQDSAGNTEAFF,TGCGCCAGCAGCCAAGATAGCGCGGGGAACACTGAAGCTTTCTTT
TRBD1,TRBV6-6,.,TRBJ1-4,CASGGTGDEKLFF,TGTGCCAGCGGAGGGACAGGGGATGAAAAACTGTTTTTT
TRBD2,TRBV11-2,.,TRBJ2-7,CASSLGPAGGAYEQYF,TGTGCCAGCAGCTTGGGGCCAGCGGGAGGGGCCTACGAGCAGTACTTC
TRBD2,TRBV5-6,.,TRBJ2-5,CASSLVSGAQETQYF,TGTGCCAGCAGCTTGGTGAGCGGGGCCCAAGAGACCCAGTACTTC
.,TRBV6-5,once,TRBJ1-1,CASSGPTGVPTEAFF,TGTGCCAGCAGTGGACCGACCGGGGTGCCCACTGAAGCTTTCTTT
.,TRBV6-5,.,TRBJ1-2,CASSSPEMGYTF,TGTGCCAGCAGTTCTCCGGAGATGGGCTACACCTTC
.,TRBV7-9,.,TRBJ2-1,CASSFEPGVRWGQFF,TGTGCCAGCAGCTTTGAGCCAGGGGTGAGATGGGGGCAGTTCTTC
.,TRBV30,.,TRBJ1-5,CAWSPWGGVNQPQHF,TGTGCCTGGAGCCCTTGGGGAGGGGTCAATCAGCCCCAGCATTTT
TRBD1,TRBV7-3,.,TRBJ1-1,CASSQEHRGMRTEAFF,TGTGCCAGCAGCCAAGAACACAGGGGGATGAGGACTGAAGCTTTCTTT
TRBD2,TRBV27,.,TRBJ2-1,CASSSLELAHSYNEQFF,TGTGCCAGCAGTTCCCTTGAACTAGCGCACTCCTACAATGAGCAGTTCTTC
.,TRBV5-4,.,TRBJ1-4,CASSLRATNEKLFF,TGTGCCAGCAGCCTTCGTGCAACTAATGAAAAACTGTTTTTT
TRBD1,TRBV25-1,.,TRBJ1-4,CASSEYPDREKLFF,TGTGCCAGCAGTGAATACCCGGACAGGGAAAAACTGTTTTTT
TRBD2,TRBV6-6,.,TRBJ2-3,CASSRTSGRSDTQYF,TGTGCCAGCAGCCGGACTAGCGGGAGGTCAGATACGCAGTATTTT
.,TRBV6-5,.,TRBJ1-2,CASSPSWAYGYTF,TGTGCCAGCAGTCCGAGCTGGGCCTATGGCTACACCTTC